Below are 23 T cell receptor beta chains sequenced from a single sample in a study of regulatory T cells in long-lasting Graves disease. TCR beta libraries were built with iRepertoire HTBI primers and Arm-PCR of CDR3 regions. TCRdb processed the multiplex PCR reads anew with MiXCR; each CDR3 protein has one entry. The sample carries a few hundred thousand distinct CDR3 sequences, roughly 13% recorded once. Stated time point: newly diagnosed GD, antithyroid drugs for less than 3 months. Preparation of the TCR library used RNA extracted from PBMCs. This sample was also put to use in a study of T cells in Graves' hyperthyroidism and ophthalmopathy.

This material consisted of peripheral blood mononuclear cells (PBMCs), taken at new diagnosis, from a patient treated with antithyroid drugs. The source of these receptors is a man aged 30 to 45 with Graves disease.

The chain employs TRBV6-1 and TRBJ2-7; D gene unclear. CDR3 length equals 13 residues. Looked up from germline, CDR1 is MNHNS and CDR2 is SASEGT. V was cut by 9 bases and J by 2 bases, with 14 bases left in between. CDR3 bases: TGTGCCAGTTCCCGAGTTGAAACCTACGAGCAGTACTTC. Encoded protein: CASSRVETYEQYF.

This clonotype was detected a few times. The chain carries TRBV28 and TRBJ2-7; tentative D call: TRBD2 (5 bases). Germline CDR1 and CDR2: MDHEN and SYDVKM. Trimming took off 1 base at V and 4 bases at J, with 14 bases between the two ends. This CDR3 spans 15 amino acids. The CDR3 protein is CASSLSGLFSYEQYF. CDR3 DNA: TGTGCCAGCAGTTTATCCGGACTTTTTTCATACGAGCAGTACTTC.

This clonotype has ten or more counts. The chain combines TRBV29-1 with TRBJ2-5; 12 nucleotides line up with TRBD2. The CDR3 has 17 amino acids. CDR1 SQVTM and CDR2 ANQGSEA come from the germline V gene. The junction had 15 bases not matched to a gene; V was cut back by 6 bases and J by 4 bases. CDR3 sequence (DNA): TGCAGCGTCGCCTCCGGACTAGCGGGGAAAGTGAGAGAGACCCAGTACTTC. It encodes CSVASGLAGKVRETQYF.

This clonotype showed up many times. J is TRBJ2-5 and V is TRBV11-2, with TRBD1 matching 11 bases. Germline assignment: CDR1 SGHAT and CDR2 FQNNGV. CDR3 size: 16 residues. After removal of 3 bases from V and 5 bases from J, the junction contained 8 bases not matched to a gene. The DNA of the CDR3 is TGTGCCAGCAGCTTCTTGGGACAGGGGGTGGTGGAGACCCAGTACTTC. Translation: CASSFLGQGVVETQYF.

This clonotype was observed at least ten times. Written as DNA, the CDR3 is TGTGCCAGCAGCCCTCACGAGGGGTGGGAGCAGTACTTC. Its translation: CASSPHEGWEQYF. This rearrangement joins TRBV7-9 to TRBJ2-7; D tentatively reads TRBD1 or TRBD2 (5 bases each). CDR3 length: 13 amino acids. Germline V gene lookup returns CDR1 SEHNR and CDR2 FQNEAQ (reference sequence). Between the trimmed V and J ends, which lost 5 bases and 7 bases, there was a span of 15 bases.

This clonotype was recorded many times. The chain has TRBV6-2 or TRBV6-3 and TRBJ2-5; weak D call: TRBD1 (6 bases). Per germline, CDR1 MNHEY and CDR2 SVGEGT. V was shortened by 2 bases and J by 1 base, with 11 bases between the two germline ends. The CDR3 has 15 residues. Here the CDR3 DNA reads TGTGCCAGCAGTTACCTGGGACACACCCAAGAGACCCAGTACTTC. Its protein product is CASSYLGHTQETQYF.

This clonotype was seen a few times. V usage is TRBV5-6 and J usage is TRBJ2-7; D is unresolved. Per germline, CDR1 SGHDT and CDR2 YYEEEE. The CDR3 is made up of 15 amino acids. V was shortened by 4 bases and J by 2 bases, with 16 bases between the two germline ends. The CDR3 coding sequence is TGTGCCAGCAGCCCGGAGACGGGTTCCGCCTACGAGCAGTACTTC. Residues: CASSPETGSAYEQYF. Variable domain in full (rest from reference TRBV5-6 and TRBJ2-7): DAGVTQSPTHLIKTRGQQVTLRCSPKSGHDTVSWYQQALGQGPQFIFQYYEEEERQRGNFPDRFSGHQFPNYSSELNVNALLLGDSALYLCASSPETGSAYEQYFGPGTRLTVT.

This clonotype was picked up many times. The CDR3 sequence: CASRLAPSGALGTEAFF. Written as DNA, the CDR3 is TGTGCCAGCAGACTAGCCCCGTCGGGGGCGCTGGGCACTGAAGCTTTCTTT. The chain recombines TRBV7-9 with TRBJ1-1, with a possible D match to TRBD1 (6 bases). The V and J ends lost 6 bases and 4 bases respectively, with 24 bases between them. CDR1 is SEHNR and CDR2 is FQNEAQ in the germline V gene (reference sequence). This CDR3 spans 17 amino acids. Looking up the rest from reference TRBV7-9 and TRBJ1-1 gives the full variable domain: DTGVSQNPRHKITKRGQNVTFRCDPISEHNRLYWYRQTLGQGPEFLTYFQNEAQLEKSRLLSDRFSAERPKGSFSTLEIQRTEQGDSAMYLCASRLAPSGALGTEAFFGQGTRLTVV.

A word on this clonotype: A far larger clone is off by one base, so a read error is likely. The chain couples TRBV27 to TRBJ2-5; no definite D call. With the DNA end fitting TRBJ2-1 better, the J assignment may be wrong. The length of the CDR3 is 14 residues. Looked up from germline, CDR1 is MNHEY and CDR2 is SMNVEV (reference sequence). The CDR3 region has the DNA TGTGCCGGCAGTTACTCCACTAATCTCAATGAGCAGTTCTTC. This sequence encodes CAGSYSTNLNEQFF.

This clonotype has ten or more counts. The chain links TRBV30 to TRBJ2-1; 8 nucleotides align to TRBD2. The CDR3 sequence is 15 residues long. Germline assignment: CDR1 GTSNPN and CDR2 SVGIG (reference sequence). Losses at the gene ends were 4 bases for V and 5 bases for J; bases not matched to a gene: 10. The DNA for the CDR3 is TGTGCCTGGACAGGGGCGGGAGGCGTGGACAATGAGCAGTTCTTC. Translating gives CAWTGAGGVDNEQFF.

Many counts were recorded for this clonotype. The chain carries TRBV3-1 and TRBJ2-3, with D perhaps given as TRBD1 or TRBD2 (5 bases each). The length of the CDR3 is 14 residues. Germline CDR1 is LGHDT and CDR2 is YNNKEL (reference sequence). V was clipped by 1 base and J by 4 bases, with 9 bases between them. The CDR3 DNA follows: TGTGCCAGCAGCCAAGGGCTGGGGGCAGATACGCAGTATTTT. Its translation: CASSQGLGADTQYF.

The chain links TRBV29-1 to TRBJ1-5, with unresolved D. Germline V gives CDR1 SQVTM, CDR2 ANQGSEA. This CDR3 is 14 amino acids long. Trimming shortened V by 1 base and J by 2 bases, and 9 bases separated the two germline ends. CDR3 sequence reads: CSVEGDGGNQPQHF. The DNA for the CDR3 is TGCAGCGTTGAAGGGGATGGGGGCAATCAGCCCCAGCATTTT.

The chain is built from TRBV19 and TRBJ2-2; 14 positions match TRBD2. The V gene's germline CDR1 is LNHDA and CDR2 SQIVND (reference sequence). The V segment lost 4 bases and the J segment 0 bases; nucleotides outside the gene matches: 4. The CDR3 contains 18 residues. CDR3 amino acids: CASSKRLAGGPNTGELFF. Here the CDR3 DNA reads TGTGCCAGTAGTAAGCGACTAGCGGGAGGGCCGAACACCGGGGAGCTGTTTTTT.

Note on this clonotype: This clone may be a read error of a much larger clone one base away. The V and J genes are TRBV11-3 and TRBJ2-3; no clear D. Germline assignment: CDR1 SGHNT and CDR2 YENEEA. V lost 11 bases and J 2 bases, leaving 14 bases between the germline ends. CDR3 length: 13 amino acids. CDR3 DNA sequence: TGTGCCTGCTCGACTCGAAACACAGATACGCAGTATTTT. Translating gives CACSTRNTDTQYF.

Ten or more counts support this clonotype. This chain joins TRBV3-1 and TRBJ2-7; D gene uncertain. CDR1 is LGHDT and CDR2 is YNNKEL in the germline V gene (reference sequence). This CDR3 is 14 amino acids long. V was pared by 2 bases and J by 1 base, with 9 bases between. CDR3 in DNA: TGTGCCAGCAGCCAATTTCTGTCTTCCTACGAGCAGTACTTC. Translation: CASSQFLSSYEQYF.

V and J are TRBV25-1 and TRBJ2-6; no definite D call. V was pared by 2 bases and J by 2 bases, with 4 bases between. The CDR3 sequence is 14 residues long. Germline-derived CDR1 and CDR2 are MGHDK and SYGVNS. CDR3 loop: CASSEHTGANVLTF. CDR3 DNA: TGTGCCAGCAGTGAACATACTGGGGCCAACGTCCTGACTTTC.

This chain connects TRBV29-1 to TRBJ1-2, with TRBD1 matching 10 bases. V shed 7 bases and J 7 bases; nucleotides not matched to a gene: 6. Germline-derived CDR1 and CDR2 are SQVTM and ANQGSEA. This CDR3 contains 12 residues. CDR3 nucleotide sequence: TGCAGCGAAAGGACAGGGGGAGGTGGCTACACCTTC. Translated, it gives CSERTGGGGYTF.

This chain joins TRBV7-2 and TRBJ2-4; TRBD2 agrees at 8 bases. V was clipped by 0 bases and J by 1 base; unmatched bases: 8. The V gene's germline CDR1 is SGHTA and CDR2 FQGNSA. This CDR3 comprises 18 residues. CDR3 bases: TGTGCCAGCAGCTTAGCCCTAGCGGGCTACCTGGCCAAAAACATTCAGTACTTC. It specifies CASSLALAGYLAKNIQYF.

This clonotype appeared many times. This chain joins TRBV28 and TRBJ1-2; D may be TRBD1 (6 bases). This CDR3 is built from 13 residues. Trimming shortened V by 2 bases and J by 5 bases, and 9 bases separated the two germline ends. Germline V gene sequence: CDR1 MDHEN, CDR2 SYDVKM. In DNA form, the CDR3 reads TGTGCCAGCAGTTTAAGCCAGGGGTATGGCTACACCTTC. Translated: CASSLSQGYGYTF.

Notes on this clonotype: A junction boundary mismatches the germline segment, possibly from a read error. The chain uses TRBV3-1 and TRBJ2-6; D may match TRBD1 or TRBD2 (5 bases each). The CDR3 consists of 17 residues. Per germline, CDR1 LGHDT and CDR2 YNNKEL (reference sequence). CDR3 sequence reads: CASSYSGAYSGANVMTF. CDR3 bases: TGTGCCAGCAGCTATTCCGGGGCTTACTCTGGGGCCAACGTCATGACTTTC.

The chain has TRBV19 and TRBJ1-5; no definite D call. Germline V lookup: CDR1 LNHDA, CDR2 SQIVND (reference sequence). With 4 bases removed from V and 0 bases from J, the gap between germline ends came to 13 bases. The CDR3 is made up of 16 amino acids. CDR3 DNA: TGTGCCAGTAGTAGTGTGAACTACTATAGCAATCAGCCCCAGCATTTT. Amino acid sequence: CASSSVNYYSNQPQHF.

In its sample, this clonotype was seen many times. V gene TRBV12-3 or TRBV12-4 combines with J gene TRBJ2-6; TRBD1 is a possible D gene (6 bases). The CDR3 covers 16 residues. V lost 5 bases, J lost 0 bases, and 11 bases lay in between. The CDR3 is CASSLEQGSGANVLTF. The CDR3 bases are TGTGCCAGCAGTCTGGAACAGGGCTCTGGGGCCAACGTCCTGACTTTC.

This clonotype appeared many times. V and J are TRBV18 and TRBJ1-1; no definite D call. V was cut by 0 bases and J by 2 bases, with 13 bases left in between. Germline assignment: CDR1 KGHSH and CDR2 LQKENI. CDR3 length: 16 amino acids. The CDR3 DNA reads TGTGCCAGCTCACCACCTACGAGGGTTGTAAACACTGAAGCTTTCTTT. Amino acid sequence: CASSPPTRVVNTEAFF.